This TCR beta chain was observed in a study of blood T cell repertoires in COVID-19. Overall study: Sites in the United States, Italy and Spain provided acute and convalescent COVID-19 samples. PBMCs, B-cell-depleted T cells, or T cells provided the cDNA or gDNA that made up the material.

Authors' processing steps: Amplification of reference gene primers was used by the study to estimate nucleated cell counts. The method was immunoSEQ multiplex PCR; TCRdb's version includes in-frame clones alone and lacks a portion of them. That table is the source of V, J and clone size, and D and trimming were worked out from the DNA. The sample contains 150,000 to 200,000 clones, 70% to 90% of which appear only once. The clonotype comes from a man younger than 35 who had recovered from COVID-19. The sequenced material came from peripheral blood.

CDR3 in amino acids: CASSFRLAGASEQYF. The CDR3 region has the DNA TGTGCCAGCAGTTTCCGGCTAGCGGGAGCCTCCGAGCAGTACTTC. The V and J genes are TRBV27 and TRBJ2-7; 10 bases are a match to TRBD2. This CDR3 comprises 15 residues. The ends lost 3 bases at V and 6 bases at J; junction bases unmatched: 8. Germline V gene lookup returns CDR1 MNHEY and CDR2 SMNVEV (reference sequence).